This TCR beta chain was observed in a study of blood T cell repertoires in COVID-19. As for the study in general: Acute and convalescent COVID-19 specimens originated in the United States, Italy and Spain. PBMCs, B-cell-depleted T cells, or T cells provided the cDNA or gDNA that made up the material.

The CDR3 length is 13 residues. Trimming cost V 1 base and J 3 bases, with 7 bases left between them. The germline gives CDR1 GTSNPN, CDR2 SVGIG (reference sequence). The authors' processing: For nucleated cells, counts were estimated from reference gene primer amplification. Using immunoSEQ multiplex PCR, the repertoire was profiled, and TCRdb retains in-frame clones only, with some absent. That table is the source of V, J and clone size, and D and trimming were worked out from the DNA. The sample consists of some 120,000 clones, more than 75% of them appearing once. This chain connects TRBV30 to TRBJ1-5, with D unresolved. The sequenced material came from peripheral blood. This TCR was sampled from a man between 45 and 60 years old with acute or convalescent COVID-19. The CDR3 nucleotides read TGTGCCTGGAGTGGAGGGTACAATCAGCCCCAGCATTTT. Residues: CAWSGGYNQPQHF.